This TCR beta chain was captured by sequencing in a study of CD8 T cells in ankylosing spondylitis. Study-wide results and caveats: Typical of ankylosing spondylitis blood, it appeared, was a TCR beta motif of under 10 highly homologous variants. Reports say disease-linked clones showed up significantly more in matched ankylosing spondylitis synovial fluid. Several of the motif variants were reported before in synovial fluid and blood from reactive arthritis.

Quantitative barcoded 5'-RACE was used to prepare TCR beta libraries. Each CDR3 protein gets one entry after TCRdb re-called the 5' RACE reads with MiXCR. The sample has over 600,000 distinct CDR3 sequences, roughly 19% seen once; the top ten hold 19%. V was clipped by 2 bases and J by 8 bases, with 9 bases between them. The CDR3 extends over 12 amino acids. Concerning this clonotype: What it binds is not known.

The chain joins TRBV12-3 or TRBV12-4 to TRBJ1-1; no clear D. Material: blood, either unsorted or a sorted T cell fraction (not recorded which). The source is a male donor with ankylosing spondylitis. The CDR3 DNA is TGTGCCAGCAGTTTACTGGGCAGGGAAGCTTTCTTT. It is translated as CASSLLGREAFF.